Listed below are T cell receptor beta chains from one sample, sequenced in a study of shared clonotypes between healthy human individuals. The assay was immunoSEQ multiplex PCR, and TCRdb's table has in-frame clones only and misses some. This repertoire shows 2 million to 2.5 million clones, 80% to 95% found once; its top ten account for 0.36%. Sequencing used naive CD4+ T cells from PBMCs. These receptors originate from a man aged 18 to 30 in good health. Some clones in this sample may be carry-over from other donors' samples. The CDR3 runs from the conserved cysteine through the conserved F or W. The order of the fields is D gene, clone size, J gene, V gene, CDR3 DNA, CDR3 protein. D genes are given only for firm matches. The size of a clone is reported for some rows only, either as once, few or many, or as a class for expanded clones.

d_call: TRBD1
clone_size: -
j_call: TRBJ2-7
v_call: TRBV29-1
cdr3_nt: TGCAGCGTTGATCAGGGGGTGGACGAGCAGTACTTC
cdr3_aa: CSVDQGVDEQYF

d_call: TRBD2
clone_size: -
j_call: TRBJ2-1
v_call: TRBV7-6
cdr3_nt: TGTGCCAGCAGCCCCCTCAGCGGCGGCGGGAGGGAATACAATGAGCAGTTCTTC
cdr3_aa: CASSPLSGGGREYNEQFF

d_call: -
clone_size: -
j_call: TRBJ2-7
v_call: TRBV7-2
cdr3_nt: TGTGCCAGCAGCTTAGACCGCGGAAGCTCCTACGAGCAGTACTTC
cdr3_aa: CASSLDRGSSYEQYF

d_call: TRBD2
clone_size: -
j_call: TRBJ2-3
v_call: TRBV11-2
cdr3_nt: TGTGCCAGCAGATCTCTAGCGGGAAGGGTAGATACGCAGTATTTT
cdr3_aa: CASRSLAGRVDTQYF

d_call: -
clone_size: -
j_call: TRBJ1-4
v_call: TRBV28
cdr3_nt: TGTGCCAGCAGTTCCCCAGGGCAACCCTCTAATGAAAAACTGTTTTTT
cdr3_aa: CASSSPGQPSNEKLFF

d_call: -
clone_size: few
j_call: TRBJ1-1
v_call: TRBV5-1
cdr3_nt: TGCGCCAGCAGCTCGGACGGATGGAACACTGAAGCTTTCTTT
cdr3_aa: CASSSDGWNTEAFF

d_call: -
clone_size: -
j_call: TRBJ1-1
v_call: TRBV5-1
cdr3_nt: TGCGCCAGCAACGTCCAGGCTAACACTGAAGCTTTCTTT
cdr3_aa: CASNVQANTEAFF

d_call: TRBD1
clone_size: -
j_call: TRBJ1-4
v_call: TRBV29-1
cdr3_nt: TGCAGCGCCTTAAAGAATACCCCGGGACAGGGGGCCTGGGATGAAAAACTGTTTTTT
cdr3_aa: CSALKNTPGQGAWDEKLFF

d_call: -
clone_size: -
j_call: TRBJ2-4
v_call: TRBV28
cdr3_nt: TGTGCCAGCAGTTTCTTTCCGGCCGGGACTTCATTCATCAAAAACATTCAGTACTTC
cdr3_aa: CASSFFPAGTSFIKNIQYF

d_call: -
clone_size: once
j_call: TRBJ2-1
v_call: TRBV19
cdr3_nt: TGTGCCAGTAGTATAGCCATGCAGGGTTTGTTAGGCAATGAGCAGTTCTTC
cdr3_aa: CASSIAMQGLLGNEQFF

d_call: TRBD1
clone_size: -
j_call: TRBJ2-6
v_call: TRBV29-1
cdr3_nt: TGCAGCGGACTGACAGGGCTCAACTCTGGGGCCAACGTCCTGACTTTC
cdr3_aa: CSGLTGLNSGANVLTF

d_call: -
clone_size: -
j_call: TRBJ2-3
v_call: TRBV5-8
cdr3_nt: TGTGCCAGCAGCTTGGGGCCTATCACCCCAGATACGCAGTATTTT
cdr3_aa: CASSLGPITPDTQYF

d_call: TRBD1
clone_size: once
j_call: TRBJ2-3
v_call: TRBV5-1
cdr3_nt: TGCGCCAGCAGGTTACAGGGGTACACAGATACGCAGTATTTT
cdr3_aa: CASRLQGYTDTQYF